The source of this T cell receptor beta chain is a study of shared clonotypes between healthy human individuals. As concerns this clone: Its antigen is unidentified. The identical CDR3 is also encoded by other nucleotide sequences in the sample.

Overall study results and limits: The researchers took only blood, and tissue repertoires probably look different. Genetic and exposure-history diversity was limited by the few donors.

Profiled with immunoSEQ multiplex PCR; TCRdb holds only in-frame clones, not every one. The table records about 2.4 million clones, about 92% of them present only once. The receptor was isolated from a man aged 18 to 30 in good health. The sequenced sample consisted of naive CD4+ T cells sorted from blood. Subset meaning: CD45RA+ positively selected.

The CDR3 region has the DNA TGTGCCAGTAGTATAGAGGGGAGCTACGAGCAGTACTTC. This sequence encodes CASSIEGSYEQYF. The rearrangement uses TRBV19 and TRBJ2-7, with D possibly TRBD2 on 5 matching bases. V shed 0 bases and J shed 3 bases, with 6 bases lying between them. Looked up from germline, CDR1 is LNHDA and CDR2 is SQIVND (reference sequence). The CDR3 consists of 13 residues.